This T cell receptor beta chain was sequenced in a study of T cells in localized non-small cell lung cancer. Study-wide findings and caveats: Those with higher blood T cell density had longer overall survival. Peak T cell clonality was found in uninvolved adjacent lung, exceeding tumor. It remains possible that heterogeneity exists, since only one tumor region was sequenced. Appearance in adjacent lung was seen for a median approximately 60 of the top 100 tumor clones.

The table lists this clone with a count of one. Its antigen is unidentified. Here immunoSEQ multiplex PCR was the method, and the copy in TCRdb shows in-frame clones only, minus some. The sample records some 22,000 clones, approximately 84% being singletons. Germline V gene sequence: CDR1 GTSNPN, CDR2 SVGIG (reference sequence). The CDR3 is 13 residues long. V was clipped by 3 bases and J by 3 bases, with 9 bases between them. This chain uses TRBV30 with TRBJ2-4; D is uncertain. Sample: peripheral blood, taken before any cancer treatment. This sequence originates from a man aged 40 to 70 with stage I lung adenocarcinoma. The CDR3, as DNA: TGTGCCTGGAGGGCCCCTTACAAAAACATTCAGTACTTC. Translating it yields CAWRAPYKNIQYF.